This T cell receptor (beta chain) is from a study of T cells in Graves' hyperthyroidism and ophthalmopathy. Overall study context: Specimen type is peripheral blood, collected at initial diagnosis prior to any treatment. Study-wide results and caveats: Among clonotypes expanded in thyroid above 0.001, most were also found in blood.

Uncontrolled infection, other autoimmune disease, pregnancy or lactation barred patients from enrollment. The diagnostic basis comprised clinical symptoms, serum thyroxine and TRAb, thyroid ultrasound and orbital computed tomography. V lost 4 bases to trimming and J lost 2 bases; unmatched junction nucleotides: 7. This CDR3 comprises 16 residues. CDR1 is SGHVS, CDR2 FNYEAQ, per germline. It was RNA transcripts that yielded the amplified TCR beta CDR3 regions. First-round RT-PCR of the TCR CDR3 relied on the HTBI primer set. TCRdb fed the multiplex PCR reads into MiXCR, producing one record per CDR3 protein. The profile covers around 490,000 distinct CDR3 sequences, with around 20% appearing a single time and roughly 50% taken by the ten largest. This clonotype came up many times. Its antigen remains unknown.

The sequenced sample consisted of blood. This clonotype originated in a man aged 40-49 years with Graves' ophthalmopathy. The rearrangement joins TRBV7-6 to TRBJ2-3; 9 nucleotides match TRBD2. This CDR3 is CASSSSGLANTDTQYF. CDR3 DNA: TGTGCCAGCAGCTCCAGCGGACTAGCGAACACAGATACGCAGTATTTT.